This TCR beta chain was profiled in a study of blood T cell repertoires in COVID-19. V was pared by 5 bases and J by 7 bases, with 8 bases of the junction left unmatched. In germline, CDR1 is LGHDT, CDR2 YNNKEL (reference sequence). The CDR3 contains 15 residues. Original methodology: From reference gene primer amplification, estimates of nucleated cell counts were derived. Data came from immunoSEQ multiplex PCR; TCRdb stores just in-frame clones and leaves some out. Clone size and the V and J calls come from that table; the DNA yielded D and trimming. In the table there are about 180,000 clones, approximately 88% of which are singletons. This clone appeared once.

J is TRBJ1-6 and V is TRBV3-1 (or the pseudogene TRBV3-2); 7 bases map to TRBD1. Specimen: peripheral blood. The TCR sequence derives from a woman between 25 and 40 years old with acute or convalescent COVID-19. The CDR3 DNA is TGTGCCAGCAGCTACCTAACAGGGGCAAATTCACCCCTCCACTTT. The encoded protein is CASSYLTGANSPLHF.